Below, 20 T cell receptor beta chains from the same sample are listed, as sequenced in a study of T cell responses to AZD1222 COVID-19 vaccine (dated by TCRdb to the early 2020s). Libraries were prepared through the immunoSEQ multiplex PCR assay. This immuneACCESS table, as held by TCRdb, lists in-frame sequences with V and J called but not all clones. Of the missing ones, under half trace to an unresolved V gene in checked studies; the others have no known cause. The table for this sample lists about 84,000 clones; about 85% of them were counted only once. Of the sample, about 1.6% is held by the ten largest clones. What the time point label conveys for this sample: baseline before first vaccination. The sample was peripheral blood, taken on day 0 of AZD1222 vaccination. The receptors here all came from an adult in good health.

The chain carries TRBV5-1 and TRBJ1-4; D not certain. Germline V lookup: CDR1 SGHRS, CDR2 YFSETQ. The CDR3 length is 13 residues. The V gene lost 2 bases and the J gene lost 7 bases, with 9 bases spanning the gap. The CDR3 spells CASSFSPGEKLFF. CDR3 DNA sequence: TGCGCCAGCAGCTTTTCGCCCGGTGAAAAACTGTTTTTT.

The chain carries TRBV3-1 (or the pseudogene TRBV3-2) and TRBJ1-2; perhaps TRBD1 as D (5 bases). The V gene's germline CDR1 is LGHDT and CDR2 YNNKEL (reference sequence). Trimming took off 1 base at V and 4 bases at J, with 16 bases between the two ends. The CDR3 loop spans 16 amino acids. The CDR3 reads CASSQVGQGYRYGYTF. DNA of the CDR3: TGTGCCAGCAGCCAAGTGGGGCAGGGATATCGCTATGGCTACACCTTC.

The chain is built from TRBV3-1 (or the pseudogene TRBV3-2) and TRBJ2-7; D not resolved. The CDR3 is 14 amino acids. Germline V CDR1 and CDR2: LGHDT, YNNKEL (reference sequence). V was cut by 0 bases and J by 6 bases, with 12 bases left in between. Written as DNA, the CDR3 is TGTGCCAGCAGCCAAGAGAGGCGCCTCTCCGAGCAGTACTTC. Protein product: CASSQERRLSEQYF.

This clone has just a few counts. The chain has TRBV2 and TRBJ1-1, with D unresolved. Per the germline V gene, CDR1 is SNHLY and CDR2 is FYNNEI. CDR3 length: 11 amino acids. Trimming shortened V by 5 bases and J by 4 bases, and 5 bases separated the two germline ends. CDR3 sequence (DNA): TGTGCCAGCAGTCAACCCACTGAAGCTTTCTTT. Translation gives CASSQPTEAFF.

As DNA, the CDR3 is TGTGCCAGCAAGGAACAGAGGAGCTCCTACGAGCAGTACTTC. Translating gives CASKEQRSSYEQYF. The chain employs TRBV6-5 and TRBJ2-7; D call uncertain. Germline V gene sequence: CDR1 MNHEY, CDR2 SVGAGI. The CDR3 loop spans 14 amino acids. Deletions cut 7 bases from V and 0 bases from J, with 13 bases between.

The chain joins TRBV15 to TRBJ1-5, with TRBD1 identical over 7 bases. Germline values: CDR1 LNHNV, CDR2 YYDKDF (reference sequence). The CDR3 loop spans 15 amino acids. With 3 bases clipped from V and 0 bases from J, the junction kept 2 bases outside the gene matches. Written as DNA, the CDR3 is TGTGCCACCAGCAGGGGACAGAATAGCAATCAGCCCCAGCATTTT. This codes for CATSRGQNSNQPQHF.

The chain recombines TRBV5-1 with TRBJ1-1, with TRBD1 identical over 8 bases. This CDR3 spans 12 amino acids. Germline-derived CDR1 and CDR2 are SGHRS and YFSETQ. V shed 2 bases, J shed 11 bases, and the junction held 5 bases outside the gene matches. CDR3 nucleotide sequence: TGCGCCAGCAGCTTAACCCAGGGGGCGGCTTTCTTT. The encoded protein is CASSLTQGAAFF.

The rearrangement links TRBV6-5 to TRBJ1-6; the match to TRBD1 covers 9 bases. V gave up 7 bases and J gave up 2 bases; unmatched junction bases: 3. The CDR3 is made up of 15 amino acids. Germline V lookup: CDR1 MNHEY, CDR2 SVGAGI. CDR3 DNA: TGTGCCAGCACAGGACAGGGGCCCTATAATTCACCCCTCCACTTT. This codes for CASTGQGPYNSPLHF.

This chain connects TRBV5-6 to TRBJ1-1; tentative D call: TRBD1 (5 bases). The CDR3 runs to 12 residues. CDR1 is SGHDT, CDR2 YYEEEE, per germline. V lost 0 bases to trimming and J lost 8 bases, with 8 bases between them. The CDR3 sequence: CASSLEGLEAFF. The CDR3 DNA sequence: TGTGCCAGCAGCTTGGAGGGACTGGAAGCTTTCTTT.

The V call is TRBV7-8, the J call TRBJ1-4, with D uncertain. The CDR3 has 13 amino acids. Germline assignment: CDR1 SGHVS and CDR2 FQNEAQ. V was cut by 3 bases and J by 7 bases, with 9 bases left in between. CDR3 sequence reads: CASSFLDSEKLFF. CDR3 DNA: TGTGCCAGCAGCTTCTTGGACTCTGAAAAACTGTTTTTT.

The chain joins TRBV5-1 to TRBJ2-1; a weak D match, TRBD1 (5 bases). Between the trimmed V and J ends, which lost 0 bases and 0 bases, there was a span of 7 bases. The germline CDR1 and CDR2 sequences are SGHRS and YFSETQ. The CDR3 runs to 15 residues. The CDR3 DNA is TGCGCCAGCAGCTTGGTAAGGGGCTCCTACAATGAGCAGTTCTTC. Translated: CASSLVRGSYNEQFF.

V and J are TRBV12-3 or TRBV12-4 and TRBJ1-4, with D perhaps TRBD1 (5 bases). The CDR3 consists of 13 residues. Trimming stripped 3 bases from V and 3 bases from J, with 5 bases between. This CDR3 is CASSLTANEKLFF. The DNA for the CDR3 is TGTGCCAGCAGTTTGACAGCTAATGAAAAACTGTTTTTT.

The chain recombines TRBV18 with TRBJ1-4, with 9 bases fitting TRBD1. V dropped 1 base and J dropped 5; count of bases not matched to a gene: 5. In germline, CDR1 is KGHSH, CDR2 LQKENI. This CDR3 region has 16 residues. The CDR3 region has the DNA TGTGCCAGCTCACCACTTACCGGGACAGGGAATGAAAAACTGTTTTTT. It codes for CASSPLTGTGNEKLFF.

The CDR3 loop is CASSLGLSGQPQHF. The CDR3 coding sequence is TGTGCCAGCAGCTTAGGACTCAGCGGTCAGCCCCAGCATTTT. The chain combines TRBV7-8 with TRBJ1-5; D gene uncertain. Looked up from germline, CDR1 is SGHVS and CDR2 is FQNEAQ. Trimming removed 1 base at V and 6 bases at J, with 10 bases between. The CDR3 spans 14 residues.

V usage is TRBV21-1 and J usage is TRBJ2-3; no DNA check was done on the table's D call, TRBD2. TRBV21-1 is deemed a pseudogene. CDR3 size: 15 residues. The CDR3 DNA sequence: TGTGCCAGCAGCAAAGGAGGCGAGCCCCGGGGTACGCAGTATTTT. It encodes CASSKGGEPRGTQYF.

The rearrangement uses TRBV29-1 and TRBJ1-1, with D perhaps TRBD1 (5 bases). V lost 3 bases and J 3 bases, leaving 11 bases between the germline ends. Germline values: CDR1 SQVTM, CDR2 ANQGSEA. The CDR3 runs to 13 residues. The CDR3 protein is CSVEAQGDTEAFF. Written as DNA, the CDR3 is TGCAGCGTTGAGGCGCAGGGAGACACTGAAGCTTTCTTT.

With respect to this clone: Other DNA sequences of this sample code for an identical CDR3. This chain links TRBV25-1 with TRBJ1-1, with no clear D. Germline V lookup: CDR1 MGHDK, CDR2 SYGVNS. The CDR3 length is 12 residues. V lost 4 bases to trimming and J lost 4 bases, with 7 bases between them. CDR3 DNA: TGTGCCAGCAGTGGCTACAGCACTGAAGCTTTCTTT. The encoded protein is CASSGYSTEAFF.

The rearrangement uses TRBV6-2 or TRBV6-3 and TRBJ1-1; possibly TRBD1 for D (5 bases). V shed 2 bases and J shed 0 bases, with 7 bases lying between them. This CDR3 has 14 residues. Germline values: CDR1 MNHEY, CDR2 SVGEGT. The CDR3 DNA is TGTGCCAGCAGTTACGCAGGGATGAACACTGAAGCTTTCTTT. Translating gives CASSYAGMNTEAFF.

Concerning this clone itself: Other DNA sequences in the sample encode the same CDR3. In nucleotides, the CDR3 is TGTGCCAGTAGCCGATCGGGGTCCTACGAGCAGTACTTC. It translates to CASSRSGSYEQYF. The chain recombines TRBV19 with TRBJ2-7; D possibly corresponds to TRBD2 (5 bases). Trimming took off 6 bases at V and 1 base at J, with 10 bases between the two ends. The germline gives CDR1 LNHDA, CDR2 SQIVND (reference sequence). This CDR3 has 13 amino acids.

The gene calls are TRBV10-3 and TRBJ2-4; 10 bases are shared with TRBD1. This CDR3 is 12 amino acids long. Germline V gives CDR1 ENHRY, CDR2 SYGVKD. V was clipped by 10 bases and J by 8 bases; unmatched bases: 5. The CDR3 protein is CATGTGEDIQYF. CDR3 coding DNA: TGTGCCACCGGGACAGGGGAAGACATTCAGTACTTC.